The sequence of this T cell receptor (beta chain) was determined in a study of blood T cell repertoires in COVID-19. Study information: From the United States, Italy and Spain came samples of acute and convalescent COVID-19. PBMCs, B-cell-depleted T cells, or T cells were the source of the cDNA or gDNA that made up the material.

The trim removed 3 bases at V and 7 bases at J, leaving 10 bases unmatched. CDR1 and CDR2 (germline): WNHNN, SYGVQD (reference sequence). The CDR3 extends over 16 amino acids. In the original workflow: Reference gene primer amplification yielded estimated nucleated cell counts. Profiling relied on immunoSEQ multiplex PCR, and the TCRdb table lists in-frame clones only, not all of them. The DNA gave D and trimming, while V, J and clone size come from that table. The sample lists about 60,000 clones; 65% to 85% were seen once. This chain uses TRBV10-1 with TRBJ2-1; 9 bases fit TRBD2. The receptor was isolated from a woman aged 35 to 49 with acute COVID-19. Sequenced material: PBMCs or T cells enriched from blood (not recorded which). CDR3 sequence reads: CASSESAGGPGNEQFF. As DNA, the CDR3 is TGCGCCAGCAGTGAATCGGCGGGAGGGCCGGGGAATGAGCAGTTCTTC.